This T cell receptor (beta chain) was sequenced for a study of T cell repertoires in cytomegalovirus infection. Study-level background: Alongside well-studied HLA-B-restricted CMV epitopes, recently identified HLA-C-restricted CMV epitopes were also used. Signatures in public TCR beta sequences pointed to both CMV infection and matching HLA type. Study-level findings and limits: The ex vivo response showed dominance by HLA-C-restricted CMV-specific TCR beta clonotypes. The study identified carriers of CMV plus the relevant HLA from cumulative public TCR beta family frequency.

The germline V and J ends were trimmed by 2 bases and 6 bases, with 11 bases remaining between them. CDR3 length: 13 residues. Comment on this clonotype: Antigen unknown.

TCRdb re-called the reads through MiXCR, storing one row per CDR3 protein. The sample has hundreds of thousands of distinct CDR3 sequences, roughly 43% seen once. This TCR was recovered from a human donor in good health (CMV status not recorded). Some clones in this sample may be carry-over from other donors' samples. This specimen consisted of cultured PBMCs, obtained from culture after CMV antigen stimulation. The chain combines TRBV12-3 or TRBV12-4 with TRBJ2-7; tentatively, D is TRBD2 (5 bases). CDR3 DNA: TGTGCCAGCAGTTTAACTAGTCCCCTCGAGCAGTACTTC. Translating gives CASSLTSPLEQYF.